These T cell receptor beta chains were read from a single sample in a study of technical replicates of blood from a handful of donors. Here immunoSEQ multiplex PCR was the method, and the copy in TCRdb shows in-frame clones only, minus some. The sample yields roughly 62,000 clones, 85% to 95% seen once. The sequenced sample was PBMCs. The source is a human donor in good health. Some clones in this sample may be carry-over from other donors' samples. Each CDR3 is given with its conserved first and last residue. A D gene is named only where the DNA matches it firmly. Size is stated for part of the rows, as once, few or many counts, or as a class when the clone is expanded.

>TRBV2|TRBJ1-5|TRBD1|-
CASSDRGGTGLASNQPQHF
TGTGCCAGCAGTGACCGTGGGGGGACAGGTCTTGCTAGCAATCAGCCCCAGCATTTT
>TRBV6-1|TRBJ1-5|TRBD1|-
CASSGQGGFQPQHF
TGTGCCAGCAGTGGACAGGGGGGGTTTCAGCCCCAGCATTTT
>TRBV27|TRBJ1-2|-|once
CASSYGGGYGYTF
TGTGCCAGCAGTTATGGGGGGGGGTATGGCTACACCTTC
>TRBV30|TRBJ2-6|-|-
CAWSVGGSGANVLTF
TGTGCCTGGAGTGTAGGCGGTTCTGGGGCCAACGTCCTGACTTTC
>TRBV30|TRBJ1-5|TRBD1|-
CAWSTGQANQPQHF
TGTGCCTGGAGTACGGGACAGGCGAATCAGCCCCAGCATTTT
>TRBV18|TRBJ1-3|-|-
CASSTAQGLSGNTIYF
TGTGCCAGCTCCACCGCACAGGGCCTCTCTGGAAACACCATATATTTT
>TRBV7-9|TRBJ1-5|-|-
CASSFAGGQPQHF
TGTGCCAGCAGCTTCGCGGGGGGCCAGCCCCAGCATTTT
>TRBV18|TRBJ1-6|TRBD1|-
CASSPGQGYSPLHF
TGTGCCAGCTCACCGGGACAGGGTTATTCACCCCTCCACTTT
>TRBV13|TRBJ2-1|TRBD2|-
CASSQRGGAEQFF
TGTGCCAGCAGCCAGCGGGGGGGCGCTGAGCAGTTCTTC
>TRBV5-1|TRBJ1-2|-|-
CASSLATEGYGYTF
TGCGCCAGCAGCTTGGCCACGGAGGGCTATGGCTACACCTTC
>TRBV18|TRBJ2-7|-|-
CASSPRTAKGIEQYF
TGTGCCAGCTCACCACGGACAGCGAAAGGGATCGAGCAGTACTTC
>TRBV9|TRBJ2-1|TRBD2|-
CASSVGPSGPNEQFF
TGTGCCAGCAGCGTAGGGCCTAGCGGCCCCAATGAGCAGTTCTTC
>TRBV11-2|TRBJ1-6|-|-
CASTLRARGHSTLHF
TGTGCCAGCACCCTGAGGGCCAGGGGCCATTCGACCCTCCACTTT
>TRBV5-1|TRBJ2-5|TRBD2|-
CASSMVGGVAMTQYF
TGCGCCAGCAGCATGGTCGGGGGGGTCGCGATGACCCAGTACTTC
>TRBV14|TRBJ2-3|-|-
CASSLQRSSTDTQYF
TGTGCCAGCAGCCTTCAAAGGAGTTCCACAGATACGCAGTATTTT
>TRBV27|TRBJ2-1|-|medium-sized
CASSRPDRFSYNEQFF
TGTGCCAGCAGCCGACCCGACAGATTCTCCTACAATGAGCAGTTCTTC
>TRBV7-2|TRBJ2-5|-|once
CASSLGAFQETQYF
TGTGCCAGCAGCTTAGGGGCATTTCAAGAGACCCAGTACTTC
>TRBV7-8|TRBJ2-7|TRBD2|-
CASSLNSGGGVEQYF
TGTGCCAGCAGCTTAAATAGCGGCGGGGGGGTAGAGCAGTACTTC
>TRBV29-1|TRBJ2-1|TRBD1|-
CSAEEGQFLDEQFF
TGCAGCGCCGAAGAGGGACAGTTTTTGGATGAGCAGTTCTTC
>TRBV5-1|TRBJ2-7|TRBD2|-
CASSLAREGLYEQYF
TGCGCCAGCAGCTTGGCGCGGGAGGGCCTCTACGAGCAGTACTTC
>TRBV4-2|TRBJ1-4|-|-
CASSQGRGEKLFF
TGTGCCAGCAGCCAAGGGCGGGGAGAAAAACTGTTTTTT
>TRBV27|TRBJ2-1|-|-
CASSSSDTSYNEQFF
TGTGCCAGCAGCTCCTCTGACACCTCCTACAATGAGCAGTTCTTC
>TRBV7-9|TRBJ1-5|TRBD1|-
CASSSARQGHNQPQHF
TGTGCCAGCAGCTCCGCCCGACAGGGACACAATCAGCCCCAGCATTTT
>TRBV19|TRBJ1-1|TRBD1|-
CASSSTGVMTEAFF
TGTGCCAGTAGTTCGACAGGGGTGATGACTGAAGCTTTCTTT
>TRBV5-4|TRBJ2-5|TRBD1|-
CASSRQGRGQETQYF
TGTGCCAGCAGTCGACAGGGGAGAGGGCAAGAGACCCAGTACTTC
>TRBV18|TRBJ1-2|TRBD1|-
CASSYRGQDGYTF
TGTGCCAGCTCATACAGGGGGCAAGATGGCTACACCTTC
>TRBV5-8|TRBJ2-5|-|-
CASCDRGGSETQYF
TGTGCCAGCTGCGACAGGGGAGGGTCTGAGACCCAGTACTTC
>TRBV15|TRBJ2-1|-|-
CATSNNPTVEQFF
TGTGCCACCAGCAACAATCCAACAGTCGAGCAGTTCTTC
>TRBV6-5|TRBJ1-6|-|-
CASSYSSETRGSPLHF
TGTGCCAGCAGTTACTCGTCGGAGACCCGAGGTTCACCCCTCCACTTT
>TRBV5-4|TRBJ1-2|-|-
CASSLSSRRTTYGYTF
TGTGCCAGCAGCTTATCTTCGAGGCGAACTACCTATGGCTACACCTTC
>TRBV5-4|TRBJ1-6|TRBD1|-
CASSFWDRGYSPLHF
TGTGCCAGCAGCTTTTGGGACAGGGGTTATTCACCCCTCCACTTT
>TRBV7-9|TRBJ1-1|TRBD1|-
CASSLTGQMNTEAFF
TGTGCCAGCAGCTTAACGGGACAGATGAACACTGAAGCTTTCTTT
>TRBV7-8|TRBJ2-1|-|-
CASNTQGGDSEQFF
TGTGCCAGCAATACCCAGGGGGGAGATAGTGAGCAGTTCTTC
>TRBV19|TRBJ1-3|TRBD1|-
CASSNTGGSGNTIYF
TGTGCCAGTAGTAATACAGGGGGTTCCGGAAACACCATATATTTT
>TRBV2|TRBJ1-5|TRBD1|-
CASSGTGNQPQHF
TGTGCCAGCAGCGGGACAGGAAATCAGCCCCAGCATTTT
>TRBV6-5|TRBJ1-1|-|-
CASSYSRGGTEAFF
TGTGCCAGCAGTTACTCCCGCGGTGGCACTGAAGCTTTCTTT
>TRBV5-5|TRBJ2-1|TRBD2|-
CASSLKRGGAEQFF
TGTGCCAGCAGCTTGAAGCGGGGGGGCGCTGAGCAGTTCTTC
>TRBV29-1|TRBJ1-1|TRBD1|-
CSVQNRAGTGEAFF
TGCAGCGTCCAAAACAGAGCCGGGACAGGGGAAGCTTTCTTT
>TRBV7-9|TRBJ2-7|TRBD2|-
CASSLGGDEQYF
TGTGCCAGCAGCTTGGGAGGGGACGAGCAGTACTTC
>TRBV5-1|TRBJ1-6|TRBD1|-
CASSSNSGQANSPLHF
TGCGCCAGCAGCTCCAATTCGGGACAGGCTAATTCACCCCTCCACTTT
>TRBV27|TRBJ1-6|-|once
CASSRGRQANSPLHF
TGTGCCAGCAGCCGTGGGAGACAGGCTAATTCACCCCTCCACTTT
>TRBV4-3|TRBJ1-2|-|-
CASSQEEQGAYTF
TGCGCCAGCAGCCAAGAGGAACAGGGAGCGTACACCTTC
>TRBV27|TRBJ1-5|TRBD1|-
CASSFGTGDNQPQHF
TGTGCCAGCAGTTTTGGGACAGGGGACAATCAGCCCCAGCATTTT
>TRBV30|TRBJ2-1|TRBD2|-
CASGTSGRPTYNEQFF
TGTGCCTCTGGGACTAGCGGGAGGCCGACATACAATGAGCAGTTCTTC
>TRBV5-1|TRBJ2-1|-|-
CASSSPRGFFNEQFF
TGCGCCAGCAGCTCCCCCCGCGGGTTCTTCAATGAGCAGTTCTTC
>TRBV19|TRBJ1-2|-|-
CASSKPGQRTGYTF
TGTGCCAGTAGTAAGCCGGGACAAAGAACTGGCTACACCTTC
>TRBV30|TRBJ1-4|-|-
CACPRRSGNEKLFF
TGTGCCTGTCCCCGGAGGTCGGGTAATGAAAAACTGTTTTTT
>TRBV6-6|TRBJ2-1|TRBD2|once
CASRAGGYNEQFF
TGTGCCAGTCGGGCGGGGGGCTACAATGAGCAGTTCTTC
>TRBV15|TRBJ2-1|-|-
CATSPCNEQFF
TGTGCCACCAGCCCTTGCAATGAGCAGTTCTTC